Listed below are T cell receptor beta chains from one sample, sequenced in a study of T cell responses to AZD1222 COVID-19 vaccine. Produced via immunoSEQ multiplex PCR; TCRdb's table is partial and in-frame only. This table has some 200,000 clones, 85% to 90% appearing once. Source: peripheral blood, taken on day 0 of AZD1222 vaccination. Receptor source: an adult in good health. Both conserved end residues are part of each CDR3. Each record gives: V gene, clone size, D gene, J gene, CDR3 DNA, CDR3 protein. A D gene is named only where the DNA matches it firmly. The size entry is marked missing in some rows and otherwise reads once, few, many or a size class.

v_gene: TRBV6-5
abundance: few
d_gene: NA
j_gene: TRBJ2-3
CDR3nt: TGTGCCAGCAGTTACTCGAGTACGCAGGGGCTGGGGTATTTT
CDR3aa: CASSYSSTQGLGYF

v_gene: TRBV28
abundance: NA
d_gene: TRBD2
j_gene: TRBJ2-7
CDR3nt: TGTGCCAGCAGTTTAGCCCGGGGGGTCTACGAGCAGTACTTC
CDR3aa: CASSLARGVYEQYF

v_gene: TRBV6-5
abundance: NA
d_gene: NA
j_gene: TRBJ1-6
CDR3nt: TGTGCCAGCGGGAGAGGGCTAGGGTTAAGTTCACCCCTCCACTTT
CDR3aa: CASGRGLGLSSPLHF

v_gene: TRBV5-1
abundance: NA
d_gene: NA
j_gene: TRBJ2-3
CDR3nt: TGCGCCAGCAGCTTGGGAGAAAGCCGGCCAGATACGCAGTATTTT
CDR3aa: CASSLGESRPDTQYF

v_gene: TRBV10-3
abundance: NA
d_gene: NA
j_gene: TRBJ1-1
CDR3nt: TGTGCCATCAGTGCCCGGTGGGACACTGAAGCTTTCTTT
CDR3aa: CAISARWDTEAFF

v_gene: TRBV28
abundance: once
d_gene: NA
j_gene: TRBJ1-3
CDR3nt: TGTGCCAGCAATCCCAGGACTCTCTCTGGAAACACCATATATTTT
CDR3aa: CASNPRTLSGNTIYF

v_gene: TRBV19
abundance: NA
d_gene: NA
j_gene: TRBJ2-1
CDR3nt: TGTGCCAGTAGTATGGGGGGATTCTCCTACAATGAGCAGTTCTTC
CDR3aa: CASSMGGFSYNEQFF

v_gene: TRBV19
abundance: NA
d_gene: TRBD1
j_gene: TRBJ1-2
CDR3nt: TGTGCCAGTAGTGTCCCCACAACCCGACAGGGGGCGGAAGGCTACACCTTC
CDR3aa: CASSVPTTRQGAEGYTF

v_gene: TRBV6-4
abundance: NA
d_gene: NA
j_gene: TRBJ1-2
CDR3nt: TGTGCCAGCAGTGAGACGGACGGAGGGGTCTATGGCTACACCTTC
CDR3aa: CASSETDGGVYGYTF

v_gene: TRBV29-1
abundance: NA
d_gene: NA
j_gene: TRBJ2-3
CDR3nt: TGCAGCGTTAAGGGAAGGGATACGCAGTATTTT
CDR3aa: CSVKGRDTQYF

v_gene: TRBV18
abundance: NA
d_gene: TRBD2
j_gene: TRBJ2-2
CDR3nt: TGTGCCAGCTCACCATACAGCGGGAGGCCGTACACCGGGGAGCTGTTTTTT
CDR3aa: CASSPYSGRPYTGELFF

v_gene: TRBV18
abundance: NA
d_gene: NA
j_gene: TRBJ1-2
CDR3nt: TGTGCCAGCTCACAGGACAGCCTGGGGGGCTACACCTTC
CDR3aa: CASSQDSLGGYTF

v_gene: TRBV4-3
abundance: NA
d_gene: NA
j_gene: TRBJ2-6
CDR3nt: TGCGCCAGCAGCCAAGCAGTCGTTGTGGGGGTCGACTCTGGGGCCAACGTCCTGACTTTC
CDR3aa: CASSQAVVVGVDSGANVLTF

v_gene: TRBV5-3
abundance: NA
d_gene: TRBD1
j_gene: TRBJ2-2
CDR3nt: TGTGCCAGAAGCGAACCGGGGACAGGGTCGAACACCGGGGAGCTGTTTTTT
CDR3aa: CARSEPGTGSNTGELFF

v_gene: TRBV28
abundance: NA
d_gene: NA
j_gene: TRBJ2-7
CDR3nt: TGTGCCAGCAGTCCCTCAGCCGGGGTGAACTACGAGCAGTACTTC
CDR3aa: CASSPSAGVNYEQYF

v_gene: TRBV6-5
abundance: NA
d_gene: NA
j_gene: TRBJ2-4
CDR3nt: TGTGCCAGCAAACCGGACAATGCCAAAAACATTCAGTACTTC
CDR3aa: CASKPDNAKNIQYF

v_gene: TRBV30
abundance: NA
d_gene: NA
j_gene: TRBJ1-5
CDR3nt: TGTGCCTGGAGGGGGCATAATTCGGGCAATCAGCCCCAGCATTTT
CDR3aa: CAWRGHNSGNQPQHF

v_gene: TRBV3-1/TRBV3-2
abundance: NA
d_gene: TRBD1
j_gene: TRBJ2-1
CDR3nt: TGTGCCAGCAGTAAGGACAGGAACTCCTACAATGAGCAGTTCTTC
CDR3aa: CASSKDRNSYNEQFF

v_gene: TRBV19
abundance: NA
d_gene: NA
j_gene: TRBJ1-4
CDR3nt: TGTGCCAGTAGTTGGGGGGTCTTGGAAGAAAAACTGTTTTTT
CDR3aa: CASSWGVLEEKLFF

v_gene: TRBV7-2
abundance: NA
d_gene: NA
j_gene: TRBJ2-1
CDR3nt: TGTGCCAGCAGCTCCACGGGGGTCTACAATGAGCAGTTCTTC
CDR3aa: CASSSTGVYNEQFF

v_gene: TRBV19
abundance: NA
d_gene: NA
j_gene: TRBJ1-2
CDR3nt: TGTGCCAGTAGTATAGTAAACAGAGAGGATGGCTACACCTTC
CDR3aa: CASSIVNREDGYTF

v_gene: TRBV27
abundance: once
d_gene: TRBD2
j_gene: TRBJ2-7
CDR3nt: TGTGCCAGCAGTCGATGGACTAGCGGGAGGTACGAGCAGTACTTC
CDR3aa: CASSRWTSGRYEQYF

v_gene: TRBV3-1/TRBV3-2
abundance: NA
d_gene: TRBD2
j_gene: TRBJ2-1
CDR3nt: TGTGCCAGCACCCGAGGACTAGCGGGGATCACCTACAATGAGCAGTTCTTC
CDR3aa: CASTRGLAGITYNEQFF

v_gene: TRBV29-1
abundance: NA
d_gene: TRBD1
j_gene: TRBJ1-2
CDR3nt: TGCAGCGTTTCAAGGACAGGGTCCTATGGCTACACCTTC
CDR3aa: CSVSRTGSYGYTF

v_gene: TRBV6-1
abundance: NA
d_gene: NA
j_gene: TRBJ1-3
CDR3nt: TGTGCCAGCAGCGAAGGCCCTAGCTCTGGAAACACCATATATTTT
CDR3aa: CASSEGPSSGNTIYF

v_gene: TRBV19
abundance: NA
d_gene: TRBD1
j_gene: TRBJ1-2
CDR3nt: TGTGCCAGTACCCCGGGACAGGGGACTGGCTACACCTTC
CDR3aa: CASTPGQGTGYTF

v_gene: TRBV11-3
abundance: NA
d_gene: TRBD2
j_gene: TRBJ2-1
CDR3nt: TGTGCCAGCAGTTATGGGACTAGCCCTCTCTACAATGAGCAGTTCTTC
CDR3aa: CASSYGTSPLYNEQFF

v_gene: TRBV23-1
abundance: NA
d_gene: NA
j_gene: TRBJ2-7
CDR3nt: TGCGCCAGCAGTCAATCGGGGTCCTACGAGCAGTACTTC
CDR3aa: CASSQSGSYEQYF

v_gene: TRBV21-1
abundance: NA
d_gene: NA
j_gene: TRBJ2-7
CDR3nt: TGTGCCAGCAGCTACGCAGAGGCACGGGGACGGTGCTCCTACGAGCAGTACTTC
CDR3aa: CASSYAEARGRCSYEQYF

v_gene: TRBV28
abundance: NA
d_gene: NA
j_gene: TRBJ2-3
CDR3nt: TGTGCCAGCAGTCCACCGGGAAGGAACACAGATACGCAGTATTTT
CDR3aa: CASSPPGRNTDTQYF

v_gene: TRBV4-2
abundance: NA
d_gene: NA
j_gene: TRBJ2-6
CDR3nt: TGTGCCAGCAGCCAAGATCGACAAGCAGGGTTCTACTCTGGGGCCAACGTCCTGACTTTC
CDR3aa: CASSQDRQAGFYSGANVLTF

v_gene: TRBV5-4
abundance: NA
d_gene: NA
j_gene: TRBJ2-6
CDR3nt: TGTGCCAGCAGCTTAATGCAGGGAGACTCTGGGGCCAACGTCCTGACTTTC
CDR3aa: CASSLMQGDSGANVLTF

v_gene: TRBV9
abundance: NA
d_gene: TRBD2
j_gene: TRBJ2-1
CDR3nt: TGTGCCAGCAGCGTTGGCACACTAGCGGGGAGCATCAATGAGCAGTTCTTC
CDR3aa: CASSVGTLAGSINEQFF

v_gene: TRBV11-2
abundance: NA
d_gene: NA
j_gene: TRBJ1-5
CDR3nt: TGTGCCAGCAGCTTAGCTTCGGGGGCAGGTCAGCCCCAGCATTTT
CDR3aa: CASSLASGAGQPQHF

v_gene: TRBV11-2
abundance: NA
d_gene: TRBD2
j_gene: TRBJ2-7
CDR3nt: TGTGCCAGCAGCCCAGGACTAGCGGGGGGGTTCGAGCAGTACTTC
CDR3aa: CASSPGLAGGFEQYF

v_gene: TRBV10-1
abundance: NA
d_gene: TRBD1
j_gene: TRBJ2-2
CDR3nt: TGCGCCAGCAGACGAGGACAGGGGATGGACGGGGAGCTGTTTTTT
CDR3aa: CASRRGQGMDGELFF

v_gene: TRBV6-5
abundance: NA
d_gene: TRBD1
j_gene: TRBJ1-1
CDR3nt: TGTGCCAGCAGCCCCGGGACAGCTGAAGCTTTCTTT
CDR3aa: CASSPGTAEAFF

v_gene: TRBV6-6
abundance: NA
d_gene: TRBD1
j_gene: TRBJ2-7
CDR3nt: TGTGCCAGCAGTTACCTGGGACAGGACTTCTCCTACGAGCAGTACTTC
CDR3aa: CASSYLGQDFSYEQYF

v_gene: TRBV5-1
abundance: NA
d_gene: NA
j_gene: TRBJ2-1
CDR3nt: TGCGCCAGCAGCATAAGTCAAGCTGCCAATGAGCAGTTCTTC
CDR3aa: CASSISQAANEQFF

v_gene: TRBV4-2
abundance: NA
d_gene: NA
j_gene: TRBJ1-5
CDR3nt: TGTGCCAGCAGCCAAGATCAGGGGTCGGGTCAGCCCCAGCATTTT
CDR3aa: CASSQDQGSGQPQHF

v_gene: TRBV7-2
abundance: NA
d_gene: TRBD2
j_gene: TRBJ2-2
CDR3nt: TGTGCCAGCAGCCGGGGACTAGCGGGAGGGATGAACACCGGGGAGCTGTTTTTT
CDR3aa: CASSRGLAGGMNTGELFF

v_gene: TRBV12-3/TRBV12-4
abundance: NA
d_gene: NA
j_gene: TRBJ1-2
CDR3nt: TGTGCCAGCAGTTTGCAAAGGGACTATGGCTACACCTTC
CDR3aa: CASSLQRDYGYTF

v_gene: TRBV6-5
abundance: few
d_gene: NA
j_gene: TRBJ2-1
CDR3nt: TGTGCCAGGGGGGACCGCCCCTACAATGAGCAGTTCTTC
CDR3aa: CARGDRPYNEQFF

v_gene: TRBV3-1/TRBV3-2
abundance: NA
d_gene: TRBD1
j_gene: TRBJ2-2
CDR3nt: TGTGCCAGTACCGGGACAGGGGACACCGGGGAGCTGTTTTTT
CDR3aa: CASTGTGDTGELFF

v_gene: TRBV12-3/TRBV12-4
abundance: NA
d_gene: NA
j_gene: TRBJ2-2
CDR3nt: TGTGCCAGCAGGGGGGACCTCACCGGGGAGCTGTTTTTT
CDR3aa: CASRGDLTGELFF

v_gene: TRBV18
abundance: NA
d_gene: TRBD2
j_gene: TRBJ2-1
CDR3nt: TGTGCCAGCTCACCACCGGGGGGGACCGCTGAGCAGTTCTTC
CDR3aa: CASSPPGGTAEQFF

v_gene: TRBV19
abundance: NA
d_gene: NA
j_gene: TRBJ1-5
CDR3nt: TGTGCCAGTAGCCCCACAGGGACCAATCAGCCCCAGCATTTT
CDR3aa: CASSPTGTNQPQHF

v_gene: TRBV19
abundance: NA
d_gene: NA
j_gene: TRBJ2-5
CDR3nt: TGTGCCACCAGAGAGGGTTGGGAGACCCAGTACTTC
CDR3aa: CATREGWETQYF

v_gene: TRBV4-1
abundance: NA
d_gene: NA
j_gene: TRBJ1-3
CDR3nt: TGCGCCAGCAGCCAGGATAGGGGTCCTGGAAACACCATATATTTT
CDR3aa: CASSQDRGPGNTIYF

v_gene: TRBV5-4
abundance: NA
d_gene: NA
j_gene: TRBJ1-2
CDR3nt: TGTGCCAGCAGCTCGGTAGGGTATGGCTACACCTTC
CDR3aa: CASSSVGYGYTF

v_gene: TRBV2
abundance: once
d_gene: NA
j_gene: TRBJ1-6
CDR3nt: TGTGCCAGCAGAGGAGATTCTTATAATTCACCCCTCCACTTT
CDR3aa: CASRGDSYNSPLHF

v_gene: TRBV10-3
abundance: once
d_gene: NA
j_gene: TRBJ2-5
CDR3nt: TGTGCCATCAGTGCGTCACTAGGGGTACAAGAGACCCAGTACTTC
CDR3aa: CAISASLGVQETQYF

v_gene: TRBV7-9
abundance: NA
d_gene: NA
j_gene: TRBJ1-2
CDR3nt: TGTGCCAGCAGCTTTGGACCTTACTATGGCTACACCTTC
CDR3aa: CASSFGPYYGYTF

v_gene: TRBV5-1
abundance: NA
d_gene: TRBD1
j_gene: TRBJ2-7
CDR3nt: TGCGCCAGCAGTTCTTCCGGGACAGGGGGCTCTAGCGAGCAGTACTTC
CDR3aa: CASSSSGTGGSSEQYF

v_gene: TRBV19
abundance: NA
d_gene: TRBD1
j_gene: TRBJ1-1
CDR3nt: TGTGCCACCGGACAGGGGCTGACTGAAGCTTTCTTT
CDR3aa: CATGQGLTEAFF

v_gene: TRBV24-1
abundance: once
d_gene: TRBD1
j_gene: TRBJ2-2
CDR3nt: TGTGCCACCAGTGACCCGGGACAGGGGTTTTCCGGGGAGCTGTTTTTT
CDR3aa: CATSDPGQGFSGELFF

v_gene: TRBV28
abundance: NA
d_gene: NA
j_gene: TRBJ1-1
CDR3nt: TGTGCCAGCAGCTCGGGGAAGAGGACTGAAGCTTTCTTT
CDR3aa: CASSSGKRTEAFF

v_gene: TRBV5-1
abundance: NA
d_gene: NA
j_gene: TRBJ2-4
CDR3nt: TGCGCCAGCAGCTTGGGGGCCAAAAACATTCAGTACTTC
CDR3aa: CASSLGAKNIQYF

v_gene: TRBV19
abundance: NA
d_gene: TRBD1
j_gene: TRBJ1-3
CDR3nt: TGTGCCAGTAATGACAGGGATTTTGGAAACACCATATATTTT
CDR3aa: CASNDRDFGNTIYF

v_gene: TRBV7-3
abundance: NA
d_gene: NA
j_gene: TRBJ2-2
CDR3nt: TGTGCCAGCAGCTTCGGACCCGCAACCGGGGAGCTGTTTTTT
CDR3aa: CASSFGPATGELFF